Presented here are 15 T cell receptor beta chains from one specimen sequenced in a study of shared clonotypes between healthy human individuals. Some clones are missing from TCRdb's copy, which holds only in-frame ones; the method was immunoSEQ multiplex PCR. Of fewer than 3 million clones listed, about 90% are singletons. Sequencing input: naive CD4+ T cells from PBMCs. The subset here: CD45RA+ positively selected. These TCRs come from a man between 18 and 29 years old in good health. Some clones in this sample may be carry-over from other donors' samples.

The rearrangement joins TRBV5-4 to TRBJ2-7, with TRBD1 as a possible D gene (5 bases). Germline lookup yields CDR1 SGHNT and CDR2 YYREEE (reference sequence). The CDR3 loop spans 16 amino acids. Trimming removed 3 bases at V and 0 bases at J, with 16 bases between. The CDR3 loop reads CASSSPRGGISYEQYF. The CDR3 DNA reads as TGTGCCAGCAGCTCCCCTAGGGGTGGAATCTCCTACGAGCAGTACTTC.

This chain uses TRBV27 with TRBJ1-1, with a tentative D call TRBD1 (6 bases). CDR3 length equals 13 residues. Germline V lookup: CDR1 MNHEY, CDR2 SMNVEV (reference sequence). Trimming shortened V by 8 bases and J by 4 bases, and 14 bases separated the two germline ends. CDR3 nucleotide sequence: TGTGCCAGCCGCCCTACAGGGAGCACTGAAGCTTTCTTT. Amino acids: CASRPTGSTEAFF.

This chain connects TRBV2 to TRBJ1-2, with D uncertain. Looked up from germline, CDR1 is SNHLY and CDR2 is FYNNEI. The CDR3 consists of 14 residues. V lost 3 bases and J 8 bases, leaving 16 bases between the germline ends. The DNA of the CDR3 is TGTGCCAGCAGTGATGGGCGGAGGGCGGAGGGCTACACCTTC. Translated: CASSDGRRAEGYTF. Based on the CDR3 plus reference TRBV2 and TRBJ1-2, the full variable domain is EPEVTQTPSHQVTQMGQEVILRCVPISNHLYFYWYRQILGQKVEFLVSFYNNEISEKSEIFDDQFSVERPDGSNFTLKIRSTKLEDSAMYFCASSDGRRAEGYTFGSGTRLTVV.

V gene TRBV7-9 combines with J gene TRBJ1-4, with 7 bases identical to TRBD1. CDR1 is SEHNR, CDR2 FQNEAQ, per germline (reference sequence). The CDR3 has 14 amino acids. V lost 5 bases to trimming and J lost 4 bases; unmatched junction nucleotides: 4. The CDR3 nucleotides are TGTGCCAGCAGCCCCAGGGGGAGTAATGAAAAACTGTTTTTT. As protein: CASSPRGSNEKLFF.

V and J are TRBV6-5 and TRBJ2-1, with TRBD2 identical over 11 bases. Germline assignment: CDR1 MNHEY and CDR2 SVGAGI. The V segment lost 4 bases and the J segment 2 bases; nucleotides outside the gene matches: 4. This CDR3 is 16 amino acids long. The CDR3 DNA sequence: TGTGCCAGCAGTTCCCGACTAGCGGGAACCTACAATGAGCAGTTCTTC. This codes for CASSSRLAGTYNEQFF.

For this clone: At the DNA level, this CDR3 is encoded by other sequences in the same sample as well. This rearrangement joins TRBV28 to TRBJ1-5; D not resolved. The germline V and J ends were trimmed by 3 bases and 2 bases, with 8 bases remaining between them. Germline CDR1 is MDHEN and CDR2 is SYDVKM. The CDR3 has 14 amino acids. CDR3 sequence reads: CASSLAGGNQPQHF. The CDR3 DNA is TGTGCCAGCAGTTTGGCTGGCGGCAATCAGCCCCAGCATTTT. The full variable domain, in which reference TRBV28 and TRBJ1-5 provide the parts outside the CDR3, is DVKVTQSSRYLVKRTGEKVFLECVQDMDHENMFWYRQDPGLGLRLIYFSYDVKMKEKGDIPEGYSVSREKKERFSLILESASTNQTSMYLCASSLAGGNQPQHFGDGTRLSIL.

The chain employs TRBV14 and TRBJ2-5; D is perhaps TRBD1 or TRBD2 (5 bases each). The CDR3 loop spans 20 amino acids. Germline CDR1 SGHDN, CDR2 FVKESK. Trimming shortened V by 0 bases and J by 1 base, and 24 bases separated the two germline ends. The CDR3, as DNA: TGTGCCAGCAGCCAAGATCGGCGAAGGGACCGCCCTTTAAGCCAAGAGACCCAGTACTTC. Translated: CASSQDRRRDRPLSQETQYF. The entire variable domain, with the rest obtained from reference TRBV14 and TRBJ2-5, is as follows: EAGVTQFPSHSVIEKGQTVTLRCDPISGHDNLYWYRRVMGKEIKFLLHFVKESKQDESGMPNNRFLAERTGGTYSTLKVQPAELEDSGVYFCASSQDRRRDRPLSQETQYFGPGTRLLVL.

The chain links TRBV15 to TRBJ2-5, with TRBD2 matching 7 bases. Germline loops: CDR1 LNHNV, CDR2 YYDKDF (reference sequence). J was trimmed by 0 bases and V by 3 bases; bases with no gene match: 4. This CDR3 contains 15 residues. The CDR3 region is CATSRGGRNQETQYF. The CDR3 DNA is TGTGCCACCAGCAGGGGAGGGAGGAACCAAGAGACCCAGTACTTC.

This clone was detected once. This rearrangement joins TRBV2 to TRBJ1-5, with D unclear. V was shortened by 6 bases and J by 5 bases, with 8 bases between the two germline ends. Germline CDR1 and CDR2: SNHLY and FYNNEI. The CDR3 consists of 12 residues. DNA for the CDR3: TGTGCCAGCAGAGGGTTCGATCAGCCCCAGCATTTT. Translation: CASRGFDQPQHF.

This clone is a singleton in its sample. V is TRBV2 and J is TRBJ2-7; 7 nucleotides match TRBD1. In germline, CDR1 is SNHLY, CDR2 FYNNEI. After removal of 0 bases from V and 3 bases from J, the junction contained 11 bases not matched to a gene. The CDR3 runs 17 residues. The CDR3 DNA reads TGTGCCAGCAGTGAAGCATTAGGGGACAGAGGAATCTACGAGCAGTACTTC. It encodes CASSEALGDRGIYEQYF.

DNA for the CDR3: TGTGCCAGCAGATGGGACAGGGGGCTTGAGACCCAGTACTTC. Protein: CASRWDRGLETQYF. The rearrangement uses TRBV2 and TRBJ2-5; 12 positions agree with TRBD1. V lost 6 bases to trimming and J lost 5 bases; unmatched junction nucleotides: 4. This CDR3 spans 14 amino acids. Germline lookup yields CDR1 SNHLY and CDR2 FYNNEI.

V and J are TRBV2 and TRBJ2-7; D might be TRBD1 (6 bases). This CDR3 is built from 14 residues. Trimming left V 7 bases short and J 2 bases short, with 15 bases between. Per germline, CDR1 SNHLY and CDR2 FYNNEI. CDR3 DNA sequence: TGTGCCAGCAAATACAGGGATGGTCCCTACGAGCAGTACTTC. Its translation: CASKYRDGPYEQYF.

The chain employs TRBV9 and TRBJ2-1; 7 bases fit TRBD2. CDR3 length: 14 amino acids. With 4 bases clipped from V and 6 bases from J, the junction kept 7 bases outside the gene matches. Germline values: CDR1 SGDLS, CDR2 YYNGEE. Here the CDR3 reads CASSPGTTSNEQFF. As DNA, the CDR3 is TGTGCCAGCAGCCCCGGGACTACCTCCAATGAGCAGTTCTTC.

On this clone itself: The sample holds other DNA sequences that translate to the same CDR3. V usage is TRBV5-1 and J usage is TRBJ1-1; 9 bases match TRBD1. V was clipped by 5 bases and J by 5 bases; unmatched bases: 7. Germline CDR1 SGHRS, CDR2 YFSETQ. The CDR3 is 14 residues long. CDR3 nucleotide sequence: TGCGCCAGCAGTCCGAGGACAGGGGAGACTGAAGCTTTCTTT. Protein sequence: CASSPRTGETEAFF.

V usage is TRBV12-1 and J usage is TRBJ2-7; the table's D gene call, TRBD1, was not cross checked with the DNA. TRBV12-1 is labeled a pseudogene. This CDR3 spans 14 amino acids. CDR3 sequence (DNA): TGTGCCAGCAGCTTTGTGGGGGCGCGGTACGAGCAGTACTTC. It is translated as CASSFVGARYEQYF.